The next 28 T cell receptor beta chains were all read from a single sample in a study of T cells in Graves' hyperthyroidism and ophthalmopathy. From RNA transcripts, TCR beta CDR3 regions were amplified. Using the HTBI primer set, a first-round RT-PCR was run on the TCR CDR3. TCRdb reprocessed the multiplex PCR reads with MiXCR, giving one entry per CDR3 protein. The sample gives 480,000 or so distinct CDR3 sequences, roughly 45% of which show up once; about two fifths is in the top ten. The sequencing input was peripheral blood or thyroid tissue (not recorded which). The receptors were sampled from an adult woman with Graves' disease, either hyperthyroidism or ophthalmopathy (not recorded which).

The chain carries TRBV27 and TRBJ1-6; perhaps TRBD1 as D (6 bases). The CDR3 sequence is 15 residues long. Germline values: CDR1 MNHEY, CDR2 SMNVEV (reference sequence). V gave up 7 bases and J gave up 7 bases, with 17 bases separating them. This CDR3 is CASTIQGNPNSPLHF. The CDR3 nucleotides read TGTGCCAGCACTATACAGGGAAATCCAAATTCACCCCTCCACTTT.

This chain links TRBV24-1 with TRBJ1-5; D is perhaps TRBD1 (6 bases). The CDR3 totals 11 residues. Trimming left V 6 bases short and J 11 bases short, with 10 bases between. CDR1 is KGHDR and CDR2 is SFDVKD in the germline V gene. CDR3 sequence: CATSNRETQHF. The CDR3 DNA is TGTGCCACCAGTAACAGGGAGACCCAGCATTTT.

This clonotype was seen repeatedly, ten times or more. The chain links TRBV27 to TRBJ2-5; no clear D gene. The CDR3 extends over 10 amino acids. In germline, CDR1 is MNHEY, CDR2 SMNVEV (reference sequence). V was cut by 7 bases and J by 5 bases, with 5 bases left in between. For the CDR3, the DNA is TGTGCCAGCACCATGGAGACCCAGTACTTC. Amino acid sequence: CASTMETQYF.

The genes are TRBV9 and TRBJ2-5; D may match TRBD1 or TRBD2 (5 bases each). This CDR3 comprises 12 residues. V shed 7 bases and J shed 9 bases, with 16 bases lying between them. The V gene's germline CDR1 is SGDLS and CDR2 YYNGEE. The CDR3 DNA reads as TGTGCCAGCGAGGGGAACAATCAGCCCCAGTACTTC. This gives the protein CASEGNNQPQYF.

This clonotype was seen repeatedly, ten times or more. The chain employs TRBV19 and TRBJ1-5, with TRBD1 as a possible D gene (5 bases). Trimming removed 6 bases at V and 1 base at J, with 10 bases between. CDR3 length: 14 amino acids. Germline V CDR1 and CDR2: LNHDA, SQIVND (reference sequence). CDR3 nucleotide sequence: TGTGCCAGTAGCCCGACAGCAAGCAATCAGCCCCAGCATTTT. This encodes CASSPTASNQPQHF.

This clonotype appeared many times. The chain carries TRBV15 and TRBJ1-5; D gene uncertain. Germline V gene lookup returns CDR1 LNHNV and CDR2 YYDKDF (reference sequence). CDR3 length: 18 residues. The germline V and J ends were trimmed by 1 base and 0 bases, with 16 bases remaining between them. CDR3 region: CATSRASDRVLSNQPQHF. DNA for the CDR3: TGTGCCACCAGCAGAGCCTCCGACCGGGTCCTTAGCAATCAGCCCCAGCATTTT. Looking up the rest from reference TRBV15 and TRBJ1-5 gives the full variable domain: DAMVIQNPRYQVTQFGKPVTLSCSQTLNHNVMYWYQQKSSQAPKLLFHYYDKDFNNEADTPDNFQSRRPNTSFCFLDIRSPGLGDTAMYLCATSRASDRVLSNQPQHFGDGTRLSIL.

This clonotype was picked up a small number of times. V usage is TRBV20-1 and J usage is TRBJ2-3; weak D call: TRBD1 (6 bases). Trimming took 3 bases from V and 6 from J, leaving 13 bases between them. Germline V CDR1 and CDR2: DFQATT, SNEGSKA (reference sequence). The CDR3 is made up of 13 amino acids. The CDR3 DNA reads as TGCAGTGCTAGGACACCGCAGGGGGATACGCAGTATTTT. Its translation is CSARTPQGDTQYF.

The chain couples TRBV7-9 to TRBJ2-7; D unresolved. Germline loops: CDR1 SEHNR, CDR2 FQNEAQ (reference sequence). CDR3 length equals 13 residues. V shed 3 bases and J shed 5 bases, with 11 bases lying between them. The CDR3 DNA reads TGTGCCAGCAGCTTTAAGGGCGTCCACGAGCAGTACTTC. Translated, it gives CASSFKGVHEQYF. Together with reference TRBV7-9 and TRBJ2-7, the CDR3 gives the full variable domain: DTGVSQNPRHKITKRGQNVTFRCDPISEHNRLYWYRQTLGQGPEFLTYFQNEAQLEKSRLLSDRFSAERPKGSFSTLEIQRTEQGDSAMYLCASSFKGVHEQYFGPGTRLTVT.

This clonotype has only a few counts. The CDR3 nucleotides read TGTGCCAGCAGTTTATTGGGGGGTGGACAGGGCGACAAGCAGTACTTC. It specifies CASSLLGGGQGDKQYF. The chain uses TRBV12-3 or TRBV12-4 and TRBJ2-7; the match to TRBD1 covers 8 bases. V lost 2 bases, J lost 8 bases, and 14 bases stayed unmatched. The CDR3 spans 16 residues.

The chain has TRBV7-9 and TRBJ1-1, with TRBD1 identical over 8 bases. This CDR3 contains 14 residues. Germline-derived CDR1 and CDR2 are SEHNR and FQNEAQ (reference sequence). The V and J ends lost 5 bases and 7 bases, in that order; junction bases with no gene match: 9. CDR3 protein: CASSRPGTGVEAFF. The CDR3 DNA is TGTGCCAGCAGCCGACCCGGGACAGGTGTTGAAGCTTTCTTT.

In its sample, this clonotype was seen a few times. The chain uses TRBV29-1 and TRBJ2-7; D not certain. The CDR3 contains 11 residues. Germline V gene sequence: CDR1 SQVTM, CDR2 ANQGSEA. Trimming removed 2 bases from V and 3 bases from J, with 5 bases in between. CDR3 bases: TGCAGCGTTGAATTCCGCTACGAGCAGTACTTC. Residues: CSVEFRYEQYF.

This clonotype was seen repeatedly, ten times or more. J is TRBJ2-2 and V is TRBV10-1; D remains unclear. V was clipped by 4 bases and J by 2 bases, with 8 bases between them. Germline V gene data show CDR1 as WNHNN and CDR2 as SYGVQD (reference sequence). The length of the CDR3 is 14 residues. This chain's CDR3 is CASSVDGNTGELFF. CDR3 bases: TGCGCCAGCAGTGTCGACGGAAACACCGGGGAGCTGTTTTTT.

V and J are TRBV10-3 and TRBJ1-5; D possibly corresponds to TRBD1 (6 bases). The CDR3 length is 15 residues. Germline values: CDR1 ENHRY, CDR2 SYGVKD. The V end lost 0 bases, the J end lost 6 bases, and 12 bases lay between the germline ends. The DNA for the CDR3 is TGTGCCATCAGTGAGTCCAGCGGGGGCGGTCAGCCCCAGCATTTT. Its protein product is CAISESSGGGQPQHF.

This clonotype occurred many times. J is TRBJ2-7 and V is TRBV15; TRBD2 aligns across 7 bases. The CDR3 spans 15 residues. The germline CDR1 and CDR2 sequences are LNHNV and YYDKDF (reference sequence). Losses at the gene ends were 0 bases for V and 3 bases for J; bases not matched to a gene: 5. CDR3 residues: CATSREGGDYYEQYF. The CDR3 bases are TGTGCCACCAGCAGAGAGGGGGGGGATTACTACGAGCAGTACTTC. The full variable domain, its missing parts supplied by reference TRBV15 and TRBJ2-7, is DAMVIQNPRYQVTQFGKPVTLSCSQTLNHNVMYWYQQKSSQAPKLLFHYYDKDFNNEADTPDNFQSRRPNTSFCFLDIRSPGLGDTAMYLCATSREGGDYYEQYFGPGTRLTVT.

The table lists this clonotype with many counts. The rearrangement uses TRBV5-5 and TRBJ1-4; possibly TRBD1 for D (6 bases). The length of the CDR3 is 14 residues. V was clipped by 4 bases and J by 5 bases, with 12 bases between them. The germline V gene encodes CDR1 SGHKS and CDR2 YYEKEE (reference sequence). CDR3 DNA sequence: TGTGCCAGCAGCCCAGACAGGTGGAATGAAAAACTGTTTTTT. Translating gives CASSPDRWNEKLFF.

The CDR3 loop is CASSLGGVNEQYF. CDR3 nucleotide sequence: TGTGCCAGCAGCTTAGGGGGAGTGAACGAGCAGTACTTC. V is TRBV7-9 and J is TRBJ2-7, with D tentatively TRBD2 (5 bases). The CDR3 runs to 13 residues. The germline gives CDR1 SEHNR, CDR2 FQNEAQ (reference sequence). V was pared by 1 base and J by 5 bases, with 9 bases between. The entire variable domain, with the rest obtained from reference TRBV7-9 and TRBJ2-7, is as follows: DTGVSQNPRHKITKRGQNVTFRCDPISEHNRLYWYRQTLGQGPEFLTYFQNEAQLEKSRLLSDRFSAERPKGSFSTLEIQRTEQGDSAMYLCASSLGGVNEQYFGPGTRLTVT.

The sample holds a few counts of this clonotype. The chain links TRBV2 to TRBJ1-2; tentatively, D is TRBD1 (5 bases). The V end was cut by 8 bases, the J end by 3 bases, with 16 bases between. CDR1 and CDR2 from the germline V gene are SNHLY and FYNNEI. The CDR3 is made up of 14 amino acids. CDR3 sequence reads: CASSPSGQDYGYTF. The CDR3 bases are TGTGCCAGCTCCCCCTCAGGGCAGGACTATGGCTACACCTTC.

This clonotype was counted between two and nine times. The chain recombines TRBV6-6 with TRBJ2-7; 10 bases map to TRBD1. From germline, CDR1 is MNHNY and CDR2 SVGAGI (reference sequence). J was trimmed by 3 bases and V by 0 bases; bases with no gene match: 17. The CDR3 is made up of 20 amino acids. The CDR3 sequence is CASSYSRGTGAQGAHYEQYF. The DNA of the CDR3 is TGTGCCAGCAGTTACTCGAGAGGGACAGGGGCTCAAGGGGCTCACTACGAGCAGTACTTC.

This clonotype was picked up a small number of times. The rearrangement uses TRBV20-1 and TRBJ2-1; possibly TRBD1 for D (6 bases). V was clipped by 6 bases and J by 4 bases, with 16 bases between them. Germline lookup yields CDR1 DFQATT and CDR2 SNEGSKA (reference sequence). This CDR3 region has 14 residues. Here the CDR3 reads CSAMEQTGYNEQFF. CDR3 DNA sequence: TGCAGTGCCATGGAGCAGACAGGATACAATGAGCAGTTCTTC.

V gene TRBV7-9 combines with J gene TRBJ1-4; D is uncertain. The CDR3 sequence is 15 residues long. Trimming shortened V by 3 bases and J by 0 bases, and 8 bases separated the two germline ends. CDR1 and CDR2 from the germline V gene are SEHNR and FQNEAQ (reference sequence). The CDR3 coding sequence is TGTGCCAGCAGCTTGAGCGCAGCAACTAATGAAAAACTGTTTTTT. Translating it yields CASSLSAATNEKLFF.

The chain carries TRBV29-1 and TRBJ1-1; D is undetermined. V shed 5 bases and J shed 1 base, with 14 bases lying between them. CDR1 SQVTM and CDR2 ANQGSEA come from the germline V gene. The CDR3 extends over 14 amino acids. CDR3 residues: CSVWGEGRNTEAFF. Written as DNA, the CDR3 is TGCAGCGTTTGGGGAGAGGGCAGGAACACTGAAGCTTTCTTT. Combining the CDR3 with reference TRBV29-1 and TRBJ1-1 gives the whole variable domain SAVISQKPSRDICQRGTSLTIQCQVDSQVTMMFWYRQQPGQSLTLIATANQGSEATYESGFVIDKFPISRPNLTFSTLTVSNMSPEDSSIYLCSVWGEGRNTEAFFGQGTRLTVV.

This clonotype was recorded many times. The V gene is TRBV11-2, the J gene TRBJ1-3; weak D call: TRBD1 (5 bases). V was trimmed by 1 base and J by 0 bases, leaving 16 bases between them. Germline V gene data show CDR1 as SGHAT and CDR2 as FQNNGV. The CDR3 length is 18 residues. The CDR3 loop reads CASSLGQPGLISGNTIYF. The CDR3 DNA reads TGTGCCAGCAGCTTAGGACAGCCGGGTCTAATCTCTGGAAACACCATATATTTT. The full variable domain, completed using reference TRBV11-2 and TRBJ1-3, is EAGVAQSPRYKIIEKRQSVAFWCNPISGHATLYWYQQILGQGPKLLIQFQNNGVVDDSQLPKDRFSAERLKGVDSTLKIQPAKLEDSAVYLCASSLGQPGLISGNTIYFGEGSWLTVV.

The genes are TRBV11-1 and TRBJ2-5, with 10 bases identical to TRBD2. The CDR3 extends over 15 amino acids. Per the germline V gene, CDR1 is SGHAT and CDR2 is FQDESV (reference sequence). Losses at the gene ends were 5 bases for V and 4 bases for J; bases not matched to a gene: 7. The CDR3 DNA follows: TGTGCCAGCAGCCCCTCTAGCGGGAGAGGAGAGACCCAGTACTTC. Residues: CASSPSSGRGETQYF.

This chain joins TRBV24-1 and TRBJ1-5; D is uncertain. The CDR3 has 14 residues. V was shortened by 2 bases and J by 9 bases, with 13 bases between the two germline ends. Germline V gene lookup returns CDR1 KGHDR and CDR2 SFDVKD. The CDR3 nucleotides read TGTGCCACCAGTGATTCTCAAAGTTTCCGGCCCCAGCATTTT. It yields the protein CATSDSQSFRPQHF.

This clonotype was counted at least ten times. This chain connects TRBV9 to TRBJ1-6, with D maybe TRBD1 (5 bases). CDR3 length equals 15 residues. Per germline, CDR1 SGDLS and CDR2 YYNGEE. Trimming pared 3 bases from V and 7 bases from J, leaving 14 bases between. The CDR3 coding sequence is TGTGCCAGCAGCGCCGGATGGGGCACAAATTCACCCCTCCACTTT. Translation: CASSAGWGTNSPLHF.

This clonotype was observed many times. The rearrangement joins TRBV6-5 to TRBJ1-2; 10 nucleotides align to TRBD1. The CDR3 consists of 14 residues. Per the germline V gene, CDR1 is MNHEY and CDR2 is SVGAGI. V shed 5 bases, J shed 5 bases, and the junction held 5 bases outside the gene matches. This CDR3 is CASSKPGQGYGYTF. The CDR3 bases are TGTGCCAGCAGTAAGCCGGGACAGGGGTATGGCTACACCTTC.

This clonotype has a count of ten or more. The chain recombines TRBV7-9 with TRBJ2-7, with D possibly being TRBD1 or TRBD2 (5 bases each). The CDR3 is 13 residues long. Trimming left V 4 bases short and J 5 bases short, with 12 bases between. The germline V gene has CDR1 SEHNR and CDR2 FQNEAQ (reference sequence). The DNA for the CDR3 is TGTGCCAGCAGCTCCCGGGGCCCCGACGAGCAGTACTTC. It translates to CASSSRGPDEQYF.

The chain carries TRBV2 and TRBJ1-2, with D hard to call. This CDR3 has 12 residues. Looked up from germline, CDR1 is SNHLY and CDR2 is FYNNEI. V gave up 4 bases and J gave up 12 bases, with 15 bases separating them. The CDR3 region has the DNA TGTGCCAGCAGTGGGATCCTATCTGGAAACACCTTC. It encodes CASSGILSGNTF.